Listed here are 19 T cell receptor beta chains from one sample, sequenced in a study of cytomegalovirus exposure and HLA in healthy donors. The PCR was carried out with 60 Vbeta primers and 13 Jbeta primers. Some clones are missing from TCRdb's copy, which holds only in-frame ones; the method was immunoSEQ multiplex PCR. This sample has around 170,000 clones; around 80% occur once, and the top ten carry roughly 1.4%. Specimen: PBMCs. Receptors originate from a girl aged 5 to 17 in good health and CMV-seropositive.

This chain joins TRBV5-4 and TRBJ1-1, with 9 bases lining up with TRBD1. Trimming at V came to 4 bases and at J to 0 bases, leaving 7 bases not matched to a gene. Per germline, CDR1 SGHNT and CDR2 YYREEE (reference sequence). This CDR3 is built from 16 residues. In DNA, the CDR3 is TGTGCCAGCAGCCCTACAGGGGGCCCTTTGAACACTGAAGCTTTCTTT. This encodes CASSPTGGPLNTEAFF.

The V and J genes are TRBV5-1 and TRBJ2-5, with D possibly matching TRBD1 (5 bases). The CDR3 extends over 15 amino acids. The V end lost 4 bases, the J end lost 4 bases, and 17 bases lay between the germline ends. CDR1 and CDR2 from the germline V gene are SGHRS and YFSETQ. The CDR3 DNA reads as TGCGCCAGCAGCATGTACAGGCCCACCACAGAGACCCAGTACTTC. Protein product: CASSMYRPTTETQYF. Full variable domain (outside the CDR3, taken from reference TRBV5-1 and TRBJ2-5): KAGVTQTPRYLIKTRGQQVTLSCSPISGHRSVSWYQQTPGQGLQFLFEYFSETQRNKGNFPGRFSGRQFSNSRSEMNVSTLELGDSALYLCASSMYRPTTETQYFGPGTRLLVL.

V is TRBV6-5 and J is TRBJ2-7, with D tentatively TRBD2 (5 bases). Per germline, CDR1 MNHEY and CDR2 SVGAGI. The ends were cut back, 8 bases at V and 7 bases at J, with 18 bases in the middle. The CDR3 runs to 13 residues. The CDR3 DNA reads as TGTGCCAGCCTTAAGAGGGTCGGTCTAGAGCAGTACTTC. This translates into CASLKRVGLEQYF.

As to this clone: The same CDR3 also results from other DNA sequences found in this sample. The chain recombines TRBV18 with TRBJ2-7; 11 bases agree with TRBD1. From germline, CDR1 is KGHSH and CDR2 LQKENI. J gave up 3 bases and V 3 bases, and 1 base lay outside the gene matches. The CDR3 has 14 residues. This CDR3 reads CASSPGTGGYEQYF. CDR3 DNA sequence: TGTGCCAGCTCACCCGGGACAGGGGGCTACGAGCAGTACTTC. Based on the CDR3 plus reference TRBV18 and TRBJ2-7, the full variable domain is NAGVMQNPRHLVRRRGQEARLRCSPMKGHSHVYWYRQLPEEGLKFMVYLQKENIIDESGMPKERFSAEFPKEGPSILRIQQVVRGDSAAYFCASSPGTGGYEQYFGPGTRLTVT.

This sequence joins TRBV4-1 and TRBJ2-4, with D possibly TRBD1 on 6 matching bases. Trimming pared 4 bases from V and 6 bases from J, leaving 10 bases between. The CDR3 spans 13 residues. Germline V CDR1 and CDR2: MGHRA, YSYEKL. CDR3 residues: CASSRQVLNIQYF. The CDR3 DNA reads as TGCGCCAGCAGCCGACAGGTTCTAAACATTCAGTACTTC.

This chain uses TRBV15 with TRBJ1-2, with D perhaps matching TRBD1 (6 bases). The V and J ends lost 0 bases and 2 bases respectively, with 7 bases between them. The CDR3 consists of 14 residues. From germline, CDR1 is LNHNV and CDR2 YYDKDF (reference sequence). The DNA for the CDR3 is TGTGCCACCAGCAGAGAAAGGGGGAACTATGGCTACACCTTC. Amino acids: CATSRERGNYGYTF. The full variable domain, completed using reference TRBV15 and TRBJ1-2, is DAMVIQNPRYQVTQFGKPVTLSCSQTLNHNVMYWYQQKSSQAPKLLFHYYDKDFNNEADTPDNFQSRRPNTSFCFLDIRSPGLGDTAMYLCATSRERGNYGYTFGSGTRLTVV.

The CDR3 sequence: CASSHLDSPLLYNEQFF. CDR3 bases: TGTGCCAGCAGCCATCTGGACAGTCCCTTACTATACAATGAGCAGTTCTTC. The V and J genes are TRBV4-2 and TRBJ2-1; possible D gene TRBD1, 6 bases. V was trimmed by 3 bases and J by 4 bases, leaving 19 bases between them. This CDR3 comprises 17 residues. The germline V gene has CDR1 LGHNA and CDR2 YNFKEQ.

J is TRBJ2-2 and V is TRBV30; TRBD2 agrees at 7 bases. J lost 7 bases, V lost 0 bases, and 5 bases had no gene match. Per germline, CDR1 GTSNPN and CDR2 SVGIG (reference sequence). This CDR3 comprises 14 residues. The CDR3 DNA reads TGTGCCTGGAGTGTATTTGCTAGCGGCGGGGAGCTGTTTTTT. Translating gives CAWSVFASGGELFF. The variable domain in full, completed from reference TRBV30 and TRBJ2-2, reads SQTIHQWPATLVQPVGSPLSLECTVEGTSNPNLYWYRQAAGRGLQLLFYSVGIGQISSEVPQNLSASRPQDRQFILSSKKLLLSDSGFYLCAWSVFASGGELFFGEGSRLTVL.

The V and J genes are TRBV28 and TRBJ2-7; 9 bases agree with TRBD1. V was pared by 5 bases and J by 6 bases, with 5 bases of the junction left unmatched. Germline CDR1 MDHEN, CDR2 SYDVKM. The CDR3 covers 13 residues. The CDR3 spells CASSRDREGEQYF. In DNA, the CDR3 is TGTGCCAGCAGTCGGGACAGGGAGGGCGAGCAGTACTTC. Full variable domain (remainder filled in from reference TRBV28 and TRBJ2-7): DVKVTQSSRYLVKRTGEKVFLECVQDMDHENMFWYRQDPGLGLRLIYFSYDVKMKEKGDIPEGYSVSREKKERFSLILESASTNQTSMYLCASSRDREGEQYFGPGTRLTVT.

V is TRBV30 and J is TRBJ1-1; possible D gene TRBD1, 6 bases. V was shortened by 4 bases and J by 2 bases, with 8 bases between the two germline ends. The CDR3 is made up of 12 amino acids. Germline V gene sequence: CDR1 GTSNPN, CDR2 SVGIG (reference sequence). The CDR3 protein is CAWKQGNTEAFF. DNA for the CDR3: TGTGCCTGGAAACAGGGCAACACTGAAGCTTTCTTT.

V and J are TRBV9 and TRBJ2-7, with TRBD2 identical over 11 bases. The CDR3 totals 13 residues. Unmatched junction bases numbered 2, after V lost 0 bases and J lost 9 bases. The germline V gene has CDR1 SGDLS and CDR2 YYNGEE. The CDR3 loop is CASSVGTSGSQYF. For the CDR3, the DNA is TGTGCCAGCAGCGTAGGGACTAGCGGGTCGCAGTACTTC.

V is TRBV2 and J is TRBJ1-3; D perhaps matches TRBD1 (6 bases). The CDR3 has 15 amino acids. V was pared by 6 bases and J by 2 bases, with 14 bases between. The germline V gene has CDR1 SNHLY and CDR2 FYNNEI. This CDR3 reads CASRDRKWAGNTIYF. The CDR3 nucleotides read TGTGCCAGCAGAGACAGGAAATGGGCTGGAAACACCATATATTTT.

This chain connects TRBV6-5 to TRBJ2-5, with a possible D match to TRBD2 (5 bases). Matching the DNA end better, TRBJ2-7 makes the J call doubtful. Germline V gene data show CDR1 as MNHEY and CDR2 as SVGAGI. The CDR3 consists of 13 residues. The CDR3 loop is CASSLGTAGEQYF. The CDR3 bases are TGTGCCAGCAGCCTGGGTACCGCGGGCGAGCAGTACTTC.

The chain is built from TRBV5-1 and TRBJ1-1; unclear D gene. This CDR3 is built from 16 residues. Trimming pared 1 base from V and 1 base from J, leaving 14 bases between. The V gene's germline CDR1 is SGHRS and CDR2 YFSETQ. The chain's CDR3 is CASSLLPGSRNTEAFF. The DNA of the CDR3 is TGCGCCAGCAGCTTGTTGCCAGGCTCGAGGAACACTGAAGCTTTCTTT.

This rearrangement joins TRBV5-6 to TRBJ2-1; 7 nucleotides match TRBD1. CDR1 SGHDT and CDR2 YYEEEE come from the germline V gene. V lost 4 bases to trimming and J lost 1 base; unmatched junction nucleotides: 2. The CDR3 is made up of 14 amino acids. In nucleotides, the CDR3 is TGTGCCAGCAGCCGACAGGGATCCTACAATGAGCAGTTCTTC. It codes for CASSRQGSYNEQFF.

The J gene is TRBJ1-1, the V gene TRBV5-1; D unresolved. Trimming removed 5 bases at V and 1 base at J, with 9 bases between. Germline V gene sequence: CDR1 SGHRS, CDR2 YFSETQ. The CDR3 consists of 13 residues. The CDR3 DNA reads TGCGCCAGCAGGGAGGTGTGGAACACTGAAGCTTTCTTT. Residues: CASREVWNTEAFF.

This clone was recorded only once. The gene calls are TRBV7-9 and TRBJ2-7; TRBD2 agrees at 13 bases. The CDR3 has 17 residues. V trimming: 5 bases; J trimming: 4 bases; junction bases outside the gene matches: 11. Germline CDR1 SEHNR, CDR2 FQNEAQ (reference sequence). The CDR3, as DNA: TGTGCCAGCAGCCAAAATTTCGGACTAGCGGGAGTTTACGAGCAGTACTTC. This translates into CASSQNFGLAGVYEQYF.

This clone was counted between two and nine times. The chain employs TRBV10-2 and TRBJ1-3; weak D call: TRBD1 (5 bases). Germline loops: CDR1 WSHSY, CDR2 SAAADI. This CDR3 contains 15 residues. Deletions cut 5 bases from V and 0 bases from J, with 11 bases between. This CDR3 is CASSSGEHSGNTIYF. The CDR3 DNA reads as TGCGCCAGCAGTTCGGGGGAGCACTCTGGAAACACCATATATTTT.

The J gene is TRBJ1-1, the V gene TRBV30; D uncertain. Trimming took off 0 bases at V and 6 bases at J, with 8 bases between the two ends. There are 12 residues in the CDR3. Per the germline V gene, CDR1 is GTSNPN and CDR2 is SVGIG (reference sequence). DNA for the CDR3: TGTGCCTGGAGTGTACCGACTCCTGAAGCTTTCTTT. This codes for CAWSVPTPEAFF.